Sequencing of this T cell receptor beta chain was carried out in a study of cytotoxic CD8 clonotypes in ibrutinib-treated CLL. The wider study: The group held roughly ten relapsed/refractory and about 14 treatment-naive patients, with roughly 17 IGHV unmutated. Overall study results and limits: Patients with sustained remission and those progressing were sampled at differing times. Clonality increased at ibrutinib response and stayed stable in sustained remission. At progression, however, it fell back toward baseline.

Measured with immunoSEQ multiplex PCR; TCRdb has only the in-frame clones, and not every one. This table has some 200,000 clones, 72% appearing once. The CDR3 contains 16 residues. Germline CDR1 and CDR2: LGHNA and YSLEER. Trimming stripped 0 bases from V and 0 bases from J, with 9 bases between. About this clone itself: Its antigen is still unknown.

The origin of this receptor is a human donor with chronic lymphocytic leukemia. The sample consisted of PBMCs, taken after 24 months of ibrutinib treatment. This chain joins TRBV4-3 and TRBJ1-3; D unclear. Here the CDR3 DNA reads TGCGCCAGCAGCCAAGAACTGACAAACTCTGGAAACACCATATATTTT. As protein: CASSQELTNSGNTIYF.